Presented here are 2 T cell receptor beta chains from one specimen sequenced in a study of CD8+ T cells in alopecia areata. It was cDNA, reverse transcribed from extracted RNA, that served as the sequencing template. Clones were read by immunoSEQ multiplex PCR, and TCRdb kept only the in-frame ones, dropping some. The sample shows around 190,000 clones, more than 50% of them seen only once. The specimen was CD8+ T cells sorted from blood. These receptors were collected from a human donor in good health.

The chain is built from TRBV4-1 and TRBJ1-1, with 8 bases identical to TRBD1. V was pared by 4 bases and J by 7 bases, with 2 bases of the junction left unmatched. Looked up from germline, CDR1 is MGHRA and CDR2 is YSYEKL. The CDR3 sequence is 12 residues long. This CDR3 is CASSPTGVEAFF. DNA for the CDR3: TGCGCCAGCAGCCCGACAGGGGTTGAAGCTTTCTTT.

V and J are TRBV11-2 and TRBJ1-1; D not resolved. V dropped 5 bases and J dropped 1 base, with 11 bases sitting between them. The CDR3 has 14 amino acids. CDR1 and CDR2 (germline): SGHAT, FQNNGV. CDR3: CASSPYHPNTEAFF. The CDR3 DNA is TGTGCCAGCAGCCCCTACCACCCGAACACTGAAGCTTTCTTT.